What follows is one T cell receptor (beta chain) and its context. This clonotype occurred a few times. The antigen this receptor binds is unknown. No clone much larger than this one lies a single base away; base qualities are absent. The sample originates from a study of response to subunit inactivated influenza vaccine (dated by TCRdb to the late 2010s). Concerning the study at large: Deep quantitative T cell receptor repertoire profiling was used in the study to track responses to a trivalent subunit inactivated influenza vaccine.

Paper-wide results and their limitations: According to the authors, only a limited number of new T cells may be recruited by each seasonal influenza vaccination.

The CDR3 numbers 12 residues from cysteine through phenylalanine. The DNA shown is the 36-base CDR3, in frame from base 1. CDR1 and CDR2 are read off the germline V gene (reference sequence) as DFQATT and SNEGSKA. Between the V and J ends, shortened by 6 bases and 9 bases respectively, the junction contains 15 bases. The library came from RT-PCR. Sequencing was carried out with an Illumina HiSeq 2500. In-frame beta chains were kept once TCRdb had trimmed the public reads at Q25 with fastp and called clones with MiXCR. Rows are unified per CDR3 protein, each entry keeping the most common DNA and genes. The sample data list roughly 790,000 distinct CDR3 sequences, and 21% of these were observed just once. The top ten clonotypes cover 9.5% to 13% of the sample.

The source of this sequence is a man aged 45-65 years who received an inactivated influenza vaccine. Donor details come from another sample of the same person, matched by shared clones. The chain employs TRBV20-1 and TRBJ2-1, with the D gene too uncertain to name. The sequencing here drew on PBMCs from blood, taken 4 to 6 days after vaccination. The nucleotide sequence is given as TGCAGTGCCTGGCAACCTACAGCTGAGCAGTTCTTC. Its protein is CSAWQPTAEQFF.